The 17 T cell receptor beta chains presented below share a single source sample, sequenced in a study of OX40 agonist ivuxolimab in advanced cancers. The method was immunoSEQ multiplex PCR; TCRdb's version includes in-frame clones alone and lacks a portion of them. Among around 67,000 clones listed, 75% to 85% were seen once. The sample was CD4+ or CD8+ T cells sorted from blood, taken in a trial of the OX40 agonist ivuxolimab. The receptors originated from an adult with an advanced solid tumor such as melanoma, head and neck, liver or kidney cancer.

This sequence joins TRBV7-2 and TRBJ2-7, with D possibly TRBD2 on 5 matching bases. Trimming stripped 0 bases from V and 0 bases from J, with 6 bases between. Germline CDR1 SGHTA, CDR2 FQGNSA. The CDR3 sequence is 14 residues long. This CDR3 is CASSLAGSSYEQYF. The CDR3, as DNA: TGTGCCAGCAGCTTAGCGGGGAGCTCCTACGAGCAGTACTTC.

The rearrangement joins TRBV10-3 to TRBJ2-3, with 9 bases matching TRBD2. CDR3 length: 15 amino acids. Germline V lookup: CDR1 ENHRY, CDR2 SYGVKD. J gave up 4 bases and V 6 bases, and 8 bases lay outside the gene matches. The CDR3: CAIRLASGASDTQYF. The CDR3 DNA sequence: TGTGCCATCAGGTTGGCTAGCGGGGCTTCAGATACGCAGTATTTT.

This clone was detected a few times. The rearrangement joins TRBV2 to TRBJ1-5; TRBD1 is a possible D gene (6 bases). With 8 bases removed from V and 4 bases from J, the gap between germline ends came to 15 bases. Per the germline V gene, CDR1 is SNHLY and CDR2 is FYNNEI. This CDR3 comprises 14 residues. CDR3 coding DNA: TGTGCCAGCCAGCCAAACACAGGGAATCAGCCCCAGCATTTT. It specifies CASQPNTGNQPQHF.

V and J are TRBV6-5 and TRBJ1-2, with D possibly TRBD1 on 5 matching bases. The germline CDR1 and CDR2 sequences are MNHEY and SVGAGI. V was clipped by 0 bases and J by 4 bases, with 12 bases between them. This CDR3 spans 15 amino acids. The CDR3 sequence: CASSYSTGQGYGYTF. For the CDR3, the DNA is TGTGCCAGCAGTTACTCGACGGGGCAGGGCTATGGCTACACCTTC.

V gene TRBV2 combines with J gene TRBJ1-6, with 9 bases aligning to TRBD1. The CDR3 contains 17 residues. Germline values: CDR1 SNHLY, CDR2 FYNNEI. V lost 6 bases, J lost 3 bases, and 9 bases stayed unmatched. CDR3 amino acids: CASRQGALENYNSPLHF. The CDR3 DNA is TGTGCCAGCAGACAGGGGGCCCTCGAAAACTATAATTCACCCCTCCACTTT.

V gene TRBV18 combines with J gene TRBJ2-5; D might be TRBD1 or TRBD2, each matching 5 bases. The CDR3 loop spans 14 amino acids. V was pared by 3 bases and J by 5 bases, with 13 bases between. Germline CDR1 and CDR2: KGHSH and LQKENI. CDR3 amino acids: CASSPPVGRETQYF. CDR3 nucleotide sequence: TGTGCCAGCTCACCGCCGGTGGGACGGGAGACCCAGTACTTC.

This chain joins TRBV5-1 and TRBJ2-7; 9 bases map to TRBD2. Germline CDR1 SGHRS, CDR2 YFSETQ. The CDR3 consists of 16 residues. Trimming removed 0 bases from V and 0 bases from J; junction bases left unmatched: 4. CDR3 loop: CASSLEASGASYEQYF. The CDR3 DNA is TGCGCCAGCAGCTTGGAGGCTAGCGGGGCCTCCTACGAGCAGTACTTC.

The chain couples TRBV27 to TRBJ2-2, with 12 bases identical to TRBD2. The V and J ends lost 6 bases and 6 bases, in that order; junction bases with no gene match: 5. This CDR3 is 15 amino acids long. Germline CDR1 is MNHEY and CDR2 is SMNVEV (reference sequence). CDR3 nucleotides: TGTGCCAGCAGACTGACTAGCGGGAGCTCCGGGGAGCTGTTTTTT. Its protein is CASRLTSGSSGELFF.

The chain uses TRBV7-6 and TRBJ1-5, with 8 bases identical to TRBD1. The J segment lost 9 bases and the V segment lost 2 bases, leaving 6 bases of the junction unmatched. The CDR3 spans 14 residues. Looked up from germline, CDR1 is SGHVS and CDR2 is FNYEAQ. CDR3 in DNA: TGTGCCAGCAGCTTACCTGGACAGGGAGCGCCCCAGCATTTT. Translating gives CASSLPGQGAPQHF.

The CDR3 DNA reads as TGTGCCAGCAGAACAGGGGGGGATATTGGATCCCTCCACTTT. This sequence encodes CASRTGGDIGSLHF. This chain uses TRBV6-1 with TRBJ1-6; 8 nucleotides agree with TRBD1. Germline CDR1 reads MNHNS; CDR2 reads SASEGT. The CDR3 loop spans 14 amino acids. V shed 6 bases and J 14 bases; nucleotides not matched to a gene: 12.

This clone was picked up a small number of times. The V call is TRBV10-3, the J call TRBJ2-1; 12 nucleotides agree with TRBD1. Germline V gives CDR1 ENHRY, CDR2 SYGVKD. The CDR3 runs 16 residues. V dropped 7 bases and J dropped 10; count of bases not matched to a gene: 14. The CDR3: CAIKVTTGTGGGEQFF. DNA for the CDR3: TGTGCCATCAAAGTAACTACCGGGACAGGGGGCGGGGAGCAGTTCTTC.

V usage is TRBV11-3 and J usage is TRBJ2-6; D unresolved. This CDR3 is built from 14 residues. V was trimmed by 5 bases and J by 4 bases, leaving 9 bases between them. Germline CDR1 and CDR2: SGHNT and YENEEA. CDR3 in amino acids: CASSPVSGANVLTF. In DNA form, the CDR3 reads TGTGCCAGCAGCCCGGTCTCAGGGGCCAACGTCCTGACTTTC.

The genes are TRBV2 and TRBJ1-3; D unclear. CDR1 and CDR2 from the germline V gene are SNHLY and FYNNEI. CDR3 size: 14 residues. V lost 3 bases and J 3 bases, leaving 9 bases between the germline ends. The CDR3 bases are TGTGCCAGCAGTGATAGGAGGGTTGGAAACACCATATATTTT. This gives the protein CASSDRRVGNTIYF.

The DNA for the CDR3 is TGTGCCAGCAGCGAAATTAACACCGGGGAGCTGTTTTTT. It translates to CASSEINTGELFF. The chain combines TRBV7-6 with TRBJ2-2; no reliable D call. Per germline, CDR1 SGHVS and CDR2 FNYEAQ. The CDR3 is made up of 13 amino acids. V was shortened by 5 bases and J by 2 bases, with 6 bases between the two germline ends.

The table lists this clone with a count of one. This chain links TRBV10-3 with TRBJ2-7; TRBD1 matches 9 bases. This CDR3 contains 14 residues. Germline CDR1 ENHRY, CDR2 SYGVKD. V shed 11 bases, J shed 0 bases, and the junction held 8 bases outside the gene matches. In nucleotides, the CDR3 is TGTGCCGCCCACAGGGGGCCGGACTCCTACGAGCAGTACTTC. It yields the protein CAAHRGPDSYEQYF.

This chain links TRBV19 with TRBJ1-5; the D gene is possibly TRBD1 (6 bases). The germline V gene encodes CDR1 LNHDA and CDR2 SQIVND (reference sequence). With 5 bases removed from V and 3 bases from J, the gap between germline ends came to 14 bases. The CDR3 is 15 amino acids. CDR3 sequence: CASSRGLGFNQPQHF. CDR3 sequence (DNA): TGTGCCAGTAGTCGGGGGCTGGGATTCAATCAGCCCCAGCATTTT.

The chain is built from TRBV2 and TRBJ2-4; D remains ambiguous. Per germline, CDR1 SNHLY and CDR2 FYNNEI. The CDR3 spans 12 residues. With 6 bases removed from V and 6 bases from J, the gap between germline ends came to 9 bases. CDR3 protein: CASRERLNIQYF. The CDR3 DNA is TGTGCCAGCAGGGAGCGACTAAACATTCAGTACTTC.